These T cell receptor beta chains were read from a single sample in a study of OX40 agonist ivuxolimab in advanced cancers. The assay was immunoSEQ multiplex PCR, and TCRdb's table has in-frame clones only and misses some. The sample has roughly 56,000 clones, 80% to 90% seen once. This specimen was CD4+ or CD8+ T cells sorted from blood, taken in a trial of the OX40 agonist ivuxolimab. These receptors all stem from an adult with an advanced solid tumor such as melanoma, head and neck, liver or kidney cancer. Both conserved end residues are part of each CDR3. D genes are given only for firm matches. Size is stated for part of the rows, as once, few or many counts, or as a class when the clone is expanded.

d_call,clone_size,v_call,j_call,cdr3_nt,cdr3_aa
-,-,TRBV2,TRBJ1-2,TGTGCCAGCACTGAGGGTAGCTATGGCTACACCTTC,CASTEGSYGYTF
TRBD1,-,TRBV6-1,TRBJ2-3,TGTGCCAGCAGTGAAATAGAGGGGGCGCGAACAGATACGCAGTATTTT,CASSEIEGARTDTQYF
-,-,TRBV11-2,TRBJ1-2,TGTGCCAGCACCGGGCACGAGGTTTATGGCTACACCTTC,CASTGHEVYGYTF
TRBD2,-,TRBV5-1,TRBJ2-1,TGCGCCAGCAGCTCAATACTAGCGGGAGTGGATGAGCAGTTCTTC,CASSSILAGVDEQFF
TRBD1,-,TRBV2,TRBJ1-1,TGTGCCAGCAGTTGGGACAGGGCGGACACTGAAGCTTTCTTT,CASSWDRADTEAFF
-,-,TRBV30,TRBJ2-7,TGTGCCTGGAGTATATCTCGGACCTACGAGCAGTACTTC,CAWSISRTYEQYF
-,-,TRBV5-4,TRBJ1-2,TGTGCCAGCAGCTTGGACAACTATGGCTACACCTTC,CASSLDNYGYTF
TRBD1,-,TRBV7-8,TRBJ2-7,TGTGCCAGCAGCTTCCCGGGGGGACAGGGATTTCCCTTGGAGCAGTACTTC,CASSFPGGQGFPLEQYF
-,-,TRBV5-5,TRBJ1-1,TGTGCCAGCAGCCTACAGACAGGGAACACTGAAGCTTTCTTT,CASSLQTGNTEAFF
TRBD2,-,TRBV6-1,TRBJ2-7,TGTGCCAGCTCTTTGCGGGAGAGTCGGGAGCAGTACTTC,CASSLRESREQYF
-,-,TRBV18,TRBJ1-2,TGTGCCAGCTCACGTTCGGGCGGGACAAACTATGGCTACACCTTC,CASSRSGGTNYGYTF
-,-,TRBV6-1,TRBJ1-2,TGTGCCAGCAGTGAATCTTCAGGGGTTGGGGGCTACACCTTC,CASSESSGVGGYTF
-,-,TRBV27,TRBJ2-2,TGTGCCAGCAGCCACAGGGTTATCGATTCCGGGGAGCTGTTTTTT,CASSHRVIDSGELFF
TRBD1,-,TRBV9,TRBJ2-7,TGTGCCAGCAGCGTAGGTAGGCAGGGGGACTACGAGCAGTACTTC,CASSVGRQGDYEQYF
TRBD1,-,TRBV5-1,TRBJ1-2,TGCGCCAGCAGCGACCGGGACAGTATGTATGGCTACACCTTC,CASSDRDSMYGYTF
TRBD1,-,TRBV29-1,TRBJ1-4,TGCAGCGCAGGGGACAGCCATAATGAAAAACTGTTTTTT,CSAGDSHNEKLFF
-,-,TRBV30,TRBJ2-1,TGTGCCTGGAGTCGGGGGATTGCGAATGAGCAGTTCTTC,CAWSRGIANEQFF
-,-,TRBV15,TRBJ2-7,TGTGCCACCAGCAGAGGAGGGGTTCGGGAGCAGTACTTC,CATSRGGVREQYF
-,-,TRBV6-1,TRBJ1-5,TGTGCCAGCAGTGCAGGGGATCTCGGCAATCAGCCCCAGCATTTT,CASSAGDLGNQPQHF
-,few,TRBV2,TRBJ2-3,TGTGCCAGCAGTGAACCGGGACTGTTCACAGATACGCAGTATTTT,CASSEPGLFTDTQYF
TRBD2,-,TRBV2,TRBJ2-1,TGTGCCAGCAGTGAAGGACTAGCGGGGTCCTACAATGAGCAGTTCTTC,CASSEGLAGSYNEQFF
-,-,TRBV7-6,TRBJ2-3,TGTGCCAGCAGCTCCAGCCGGAGCGGCACAGATACGCAGTATTTT,CASSSSRSGTDTQYF
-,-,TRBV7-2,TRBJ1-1,TGTGCCAGCAGCTTAGATAGGCTGCTCAACACTGAAGCTTTCTTT,CASSLDRLLNTEAFF